This T cell receptor beta chain was sequenced for a study of shared clonotypes between healthy human individuals. This clone appeared once. Each sample came from a Caucasian adult donor living in Nashville, Tennessee. The CDR3 sequence is 15 residues long. V was shortened by 1 base and J by 6 bases, with 16 bases between the two germline ends. Germline V CDR1 and CDR2: MNHNS, SASEGT. Sequencing used immunoSEQ multiplex PCR; TCRdb keeps in-frame clones, though not all of them. Among fewer than 600,000 clones listed, more than 70% were seen once. The sequenced material came from PBMCs. The rearrangement uses TRBV6-1 and TRBJ2-7; D is perhaps TRBD2 (6 bases). This TCR derives from a woman in her thirties or forties in good health. Some clones in this sample may be carry-over from other donors' samples. For the CDR3, the DNA is TGTGCCAGCAGTGAAGTGGCGGGATCGGGCGGCGAGCAGTACTTC. It is translated as CASSEVAGSGGEQYF.